The 24 T cell receptor beta chains below come from one sample, sequenced in a study of breast tumors, draining lymph nodes, adjacent tissues listed by TCRdb under 2016. Receptor amplification or capture employed multiplex PCR. This sample was sequenced with an Illumina HiSeq 2000. Clones were called with MiXCR by TCRdb after fastp trimmed the public reads at Q25, and only in-frame beta chains were retained. CDR3 protein duplicates are merged, each entry listing the most common genes and DNA. This sample has some 120,000 distinct CDR3 sequences in its table, and about 20% of those were observed once. Clones ranked in the top ten supply approximately 3.5% of the sample. Lymph node samples were obtained from the axillary draining lymph nodes of breast cancer patients. The sequenced material came from axillary lymph node tissue. Every receptor here comes from a female donor with breast cancer. Some clones in this sample may be carry-over from other donors' samples.

This clonotype was seen many times. V and J are TRBV5-4 and TRBJ2-7; maybe TRBD2 (6 bases). The CDR3 covers 14 residues. CDR1 SGHNT and CDR2 YYREEE come from the germline V gene (reference sequence). Trimming removed 4 bases at V and 4 bases at J, with 15 bases between. The CDR3 bases are TGTGCCAGCAGCACGAACCCGGGGAGGTACGAGCAGTACTTC. Its protein product is CASSTNPGRYEQYF.

This clonotype was observed at least ten times. The chain carries TRBV4-2 and TRBJ2-1; 12 bases agree with TRBD2. Germline loops: CDR1 LGHNA, CDR2 YNFKEQ. This CDR3 has 18 residues. V was pared by 1 base and J by 4 bases, with 8 bases of the junction left unmatched. The DNA for the CDR3 is TGTGCCAGCAGCCAAGGGAGGGCTAGCGGGGGGGTTTACAATGAGCAGTTCTTC. It is translated as CASSQGRASGGVYNEQFF.

This clonotype was detected ten times or more. The J gene is TRBJ2-3, the V gene TRBV20-1; 10 bases are shared with TRBD2. J was trimmed by 5 bases and V by 5 bases; bases with no gene match: 13. CDR1 and CDR2 (germline): DFQATT, SNEGSKA (reference sequence). This CDR3 comprises 16 residues. CDR3 DNA: TGCAGTGCTCGAGCCCCCCTAGCGGGAGTGCAAGATACGCAGTATTTT. Its protein product is CSARAPLAGVQDTQYF.

This clonotype was seen at least ten times. The chain has TRBV14 and TRBJ2-7; a possible D gene is TRBD1 (6 bases). This CDR3 has 13 residues. The germline V gene encodes CDR1 SGHDN and CDR2 FVKESK. Trimming pared 3 bases from V and 7 bases from J, leaving 13 bases between. The CDR3 nucleotides read TGTGCCAGCAGCCATTGGGACACAAGAGAGCAGTACTTC. Amino acid sequence: CASSHWDTREQYF.

This clonotype was recorded many times. J is TRBJ2-5 and V is TRBV6-1; possible D gene TRBD1, 7 bases. The germline CDR1 and CDR2 sequences are MNHNS and SASEGT. Between the trimmed V and J ends, which lost 10 bases and 3 bases, there was a span of 15 bases. The CDR3 has 13 amino acids. In nucleotides, the CDR3 is TGTGCCAACCGAGGAGGGGGCGAAGAGACCCAGTACTTC. Translation gives CANRGGGEETQYF.

This clonotype was counted many times. The V gene is TRBV5-1, the J gene TRBJ1-6; possible D gene TRBD1, 5 bases. Germline loops: CDR1 SGHRS, CDR2 YFSETQ. The ends were cut back, 0 bases at V and 10 bases at J, with 14 bases in the middle. This CDR3 has 15 residues. CDR3 coding DNA: TGCGCCAGCAGCTTGGCCGGCCAGGGACGGTCACCCCTCCACTTT. This codes for CASSLAGQGRSPLHF.

This clonotype was picked up many times. The V gene is TRBV14, the J gene TRBJ2-2; D could derive from TRBD1 or TRBD2 (6 bases each). Germline CDR1 is SGHDN and CDR2 is FVKESK. CDR3 length: 16 residues. V was pared by 2 bases and J by 2 bases, with 12 bases between. As DNA, the CDR3 is TGTGCCAGCAGCCAACTGGCGGGACATAACACCGGGGAGCTGTTTTTT. This encodes CASSQLAGHNTGELFF.

This clonotype was detected many times. The V and J genes are TRBV27 and TRBJ2-7; 10 bases fit TRBD2. The germline V gene has CDR1 MNHEY and CDR2 SMNVEV (reference sequence). The CDR3 has 15 residues. Losses at the gene ends were 6 bases for V and 1 base for J; bases not matched to a gene: 6. The chain's CDR3 is CASRLAGDWSYEQYF. CDR3 DNA: TGTGCCAGCAGGCTAGCGGGGGATTGGTCCTACGAGCAGTACTTC.

This clonotype was counted a few times. This chain links TRBV29-1 with TRBJ2-5, with TRBD2 as a possible D gene (5 bases). The CDR3 spans 10 residues. Germline V CDR1 and CDR2: SQVTM, ANQGSEA. CDR3: CGGQQETQYF. The CDR3 DNA reads TGCGGCGGGCAGCAAGAGACCCAGTACTTC.

This clonotype came up many times. The rearrangement uses TRBV5-5 and TRBJ1-5; D is ambiguous. Deletions cut 0 bases from V and 0 bases from J, with 4 bases between. CDR1 SGHKS and CDR2 YYEKEE come from the germline V gene (reference sequence). The CDR3 totals 14 residues. The CDR3 loop is CASSLGSSNQPQHF. The CDR3 coding sequence is TGTGCCAGCAGCTTGGGGAGTAGCAATCAGCCCCAGCATTTT. The variable domain in full, completed from reference TRBV5-5 and TRBJ1-5, reads DAGVTQSPTHLIKTRGQQVTLRCSPISGHKSVSWYQQVLGQGPQFIFQYYEKEERGRGNFPDRFSARQFPNYSSELNVNALLLGDSALYLCASSLGSSNQPQHFGDGTRLSIL.

On this clonotype: This may be a read error, as it is one base from a much larger clone. V gene TRBV24-1 combines with J gene TRBJ2-3; unclear D gene. V lost 9 bases and J lost 1, with 13 bases in between. This CDR3 is built from 14 residues. From germline, CDR1 is KGHDR and CDR2 SFDVKD. DNA for the CDR3: TGTGCCACCCAAGAGCCCGCAGGCACAGATACGCAGTATTTT. As protein: CATQEPAGTDTQYF.

This clonotype was recorded many times. CDR3: CASSLGWTGANVLTF. CDR3 in DNA: TGTGCCAGCAGCCTTGGATGGACTGGGGCCAACGTCCTGACTTTC. This chain links TRBV3-1 with TRBJ2-6; unclear D gene. Trimming pared 4 bases from V and 2 bases from J, leaving 9 bases between. The CDR3 is 15 amino acids. CDR1 is LGHDT, CDR2 YNNKEL, per germline (reference sequence).

The table lists this clonotype with many counts. The chain links TRBV4-1 to TRBJ1-2; D remains unclear. There are 14 residues in the CDR3. Germline V lookup: CDR1 MGHRA, CDR2 YSYEKL. V gave up 3 bases and J gave up 8 bases, with 16 bases separating them. The CDR3 is CASSQAGVFGGYTF. The CDR3, as DNA: TGCGCCAGCAGCCAGGCGGGAGTTTTTGGAGGCTACACCTTC.

This clonotype was counted at least ten times. The genes are TRBV2 and TRBJ2-7, with a tentative D call TRBD1 (5 bases). The CDR3 consists of 13 residues. Germline CDR1 reads SNHLY; CDR2 reads FYNNEI. Between the trimmed V and J ends, which lost 7 bases and 6 bases, there was a span of 16 bases. The CDR3 reads CASKETESSEQYF. CDR3 in DNA: TGTGCCAGCAAAGAGACAGAATCCAGCGAGCAGTACTTC.

This clonotype showed up many times. The rearrangement links TRBV19 to TRBJ2-3, with D tentatively TRBD2 (6 bases). From germline, CDR1 is LNHDA and CDR2 SQIVND (reference sequence). CDR3 size: 15 residues. Trimming took off 3 bases at V and 2 bases at J, with 12 bases between the two ends. As DNA, the CDR3 is TGTGCCAGTAGTATGGGGGACTTACCCACAGATACGCAGTATTTT. Amino acids: CASSMGDLPTDTQYF.

This clonotype has only a few counts. This rearrangement joins TRBV30 to TRBJ2-3; 11 nucleotides align to TRBD2. The CDR3 extends over 14 amino acids. V shed 4 bases, J shed 4 bases, and the junction held 4 bases outside the gene matches. Germline assignment: CDR1 GTSNPN and CDR2 SVGIG (reference sequence). The CDR3, as DNA: TGTGCCTGGACTCTGACTAGCGGGGCAGATACGCAGTATTTT. Protein product: CAWTLTSGADTQYF.

This clonotype has a handful of counts. Being one base from a much bigger clone, this may be a read error. This rearrangement joins TRBV20-1 to TRBJ2-7; tentative D call: TRBD2 (5 bases). V was shortened by 0 bases and J by 3 bases, with 15 bases between the two germline ends. The CDR3 runs 15 residues. Germline V gene lookup returns CDR1 DFQATT and CDR2 SNEGSKA (reference sequence). The CDR3 loop reads CSARDGRELHYEQYF. The CDR3 nucleotides are TGCAGTGCTAGAGATGGAAGGGAGCTACACTACGAGCAGTACTTC.

With regard to this clonotype: A much larger clone is a single base away; this may be a read error. This rearrangement joins TRBV25-1 to TRBJ1-3, with D perhaps matching TRBD1 (6 bases). CDR1 and CDR2 from the germline V gene are MGHDK and SYGVNS. The CDR3 is 14 amino acids. DNA of the CDR3: TGTGCCAGCAGCCGGACAGTCTCTGGACACACCATATATTTT. This sequence encodes CASSRTVSGHTIYF. The entire variable domain, with the rest obtained from reference TRBV25-1 and TRBJ1-3, is as follows: EADIYQTPRYLVIGTGKKITLECSQTMGHDKMYWYQQDPGMELHLIHYSYGVNSTEKGDLSSESTVSRIRTEHFPLTLESARPSHTSQYLCASSRTVSGHTIYFGEGSWLTVV.

This clonotype was recorded at least ten times. The V and J genes are TRBV7-9 and TRBJ2-1, with D uncertain. Germline loops: CDR1 SEHNR, CDR2 FQNEAQ (reference sequence). V shed 4 bases and J shed 6 bases, with 10 bases lying between them. This CDR3 is 13 amino acids long. The CDR3 protein is CASSSYGPNEQFF. DNA of the CDR3: TGTGCCAGCAGCTCATACGGCCCCAATGAGCAGTTCTTC.

The sample holds many counts of this clonotype. The V gene is TRBV7-2, the J gene TRBJ2-5; TRBD1 matches at 7 bases. Germline-derived CDR1 and CDR2 are SGHTA and FQGNSA. Losses at the gene ends were 5 bases for V and 5 bases for J; bases not matched to a gene: 11. The CDR3 length is 15 residues. CDR3 nucleotides: TGTGCCAGCAGCGTCACAGGGGTCCTAGGGGAGACCCAGTACTTC. It codes for CASSVTGVLGETQYF.

This clonotype was recorded many times. CDR3 region: CASSAGGTDTQYF. Here the CDR3 DNA reads TGCGCCAGCAGCGCAGGGGGCACAGATACGCAGTATTTT. The chain combines TRBV5-1 with TRBJ2-3, with D perhaps matching TRBD1 (6 bases). This CDR3 is 13 amino acids long. V lost 4 bases to trimming and J lost 1 base, with 7 bases between them. The germline gives CDR1 SGHRS, CDR2 YFSETQ.

This clonotype has more than one count but fewer than ten. V and J are TRBV4-2 and TRBJ1-2; maybe TRBD1 (5 bases). With 0 bases removed from V and 8 bases from J, the gap between germline ends came to 10 bases. The CDR3 length is 13 residues. Germline CDR1 LGHNA, CDR2 YNFKEQ. CDR3 coding DNA: TGTGCCAGCAGCCAAGAGTCGGGGGAGGGCTACACCTTC. Encoded protein: CASSQESGEGYTF.

The table lists this clonotype with many counts. The gene calls are TRBV2 and TRBJ2-5; maybe TRBD1 (6 bases). V lost 5 bases and J lost 1, with 8 bases in between. Per the germline V gene, CDR1 is SNHLY and CDR2 is FYNNEI. This CDR3 spans 13 amino acids. The CDR3 reads CASSWTAQETQYF. Here the CDR3 DNA reads TGTGCCAGCAGTTGGACAGCCCAAGAGACCCAGTACTTC.

In its sample, this clonotype was seen many times. This rearrangement joins TRBV5-1 to TRBJ2-1; TRBD2 agrees at 11 bases. CDR1 and CDR2 from the germline V gene are SGHRS and YFSETQ. This CDR3 has 16 residues. V was clipped by 0 bases and J by 2 bases; unmatched bases: 1. This CDR3 reads CASSLGSGRAYNEQFF. As DNA, the CDR3 is TGCGCCAGCAGCTTGGGTAGCGGGAGGGCCTACAATGAGCAGTTCTTC.